The text below deals with one TCR beta chain. Amplification targeted TCR beta CDR3 regions from RNA transcripts. Researchers ran a first-round RT-PCR on the TCR CDR3 using the HTBI primer set. TCRdb reanalysed the multiplex PCR reads using MiXCR and keeps one entry per CDR3 protein. The top ten clones hold roughly 25% of a sample with around 300,000 distinct CDR3 sequences, approximately 15% of them seen once. The sample comes from a study of T cells in Graves' hyperthyroidism and ophthalmopathy. The germline CDR1 and CDR2 sequences are LNHDA and SQIVND (reference sequence). The CDR3 sequence is 13 residues long. Trimming stripped 9 bases from V and 0 bases from J, with 9 bases between.

This TCR was sampled from a woman aged 25 to 39 with Graves' hyperthyroidism. This chain links TRBV19 with TRBJ2-4; the D is unclear. The material sequenced was blood. The CDR3 spells CASLERAKNIQYF. The CDR3 DNA reads as TGTGCCAGCCTGGAGCGAGCCAAAAACATTCAGTACTTC.